The 18 T cell receptor beta chains below were found in one sample sequenced in a study of cytomegalovirus exposure and HLA in healthy donors (TCRdb year 2017). Receptor libraries were prepared by the immunoSEQ multiplex PCR assay. The multiplex PCR relied on a mix of 60 forward primers for TCR Vbeta segments and 13 reverse primers for TCR Jbeta segments. Imported from immuneACCESS, the table was reduced by TCRdb to in-frame sequences with V and J called. These copies leave out some clones; in studies compared against another copy, an unresolved V gene accounts for under half, and the cause of the remainder is not known. The table for this sample lists about 67,000 clones. The top ten clones comprise approximately 5.3% of the sample. Sequencing was performed on PBMCs. These receptors came from a woman aged 40 to 55 in good health and CMV-seropositive.

The chain links TRBV7-9 to TRBJ1-2; 8 bases line up with TRBD1. This CDR3 contains 13 residues. The germline V gene has CDR1 SEHNR and CDR2 FQNEAQ (reference sequence). Germline trimming cut 5 bases from V and 8 bases from J; bases unmatched to any gene: 7. In DNA, the CDR3 is TGTGCCAGCAGCCGAGGACAGGGCGAAGGCTACACCTTC. Protein product: CASSRGQGEGYTF.

The V and J genes are TRBV7-9 and TRBJ2-5; tentative D call: TRBD1 (5 bases). The J call is doubtful: the DNA matches TRBJ2-7 better. This CDR3 has 14 residues. CDR1 is SEHNR, CDR2 FQNEAQ, per germline (reference sequence). The CDR3 DNA sequence: TGTGCCAGCAGCTTAGGGGGCAGGTCCTACGAGCAGTACTTC. Protein product: CASSLGGRSYEQYF.

The J gene is TRBJ1-1, the V gene TRBV2; 7 nucleotides align to TRBD1. Germline V gene sequence: CDR1 SNHLY, CDR2 FYNNEI. V gave up 6 bases and J gave up 1 base; unmatched junction bases: 8. The CDR3 loop spans 15 amino acids. In DNA, the CDR3 is TGTGCCAGCAGCCGGGACAGATTATCGAACACTGAAGCTTTCTTT. Translated: CASSRDRLSNTEAFF.

V gene TRBV2 combines with J gene TRBJ2-3; a weak D match, TRBD1 (6 bases). In germline, CDR1 is SNHLY, CDR2 FYNNEI. The CDR3 covers 11 residues. V dropped 8 bases and J dropped 5 bases, with 8 bases sitting between them. CDR3 region: CASEGGDTQYF. In DNA form, the CDR3 reads TGTGCCAGCGAAGGGGGAGATACGCAGTATTTT.

The CDR3 DNA reads TGCGCCAGCAGCCAAGGCTCCAGCAGAGGAAATCAGCCCCAGCATTTT. Translation gives CASSQGSSRGNQPQHF. This chain connects TRBV4-3 to TRBJ1-5; the D is unclear. Trimming took off 1 base at V and 4 bases at J, with 14 bases between the two ends. This CDR3 comprises 16 residues. Germline assignment: CDR1 LGHNA and CDR2 YSLEER.

This sequence joins TRBV5-5 and TRBJ1-5, with unresolved D. Germline V lookup: CDR1 SGHKS, CDR2 YYEKEE (reference sequence). The CDR3 has 13 residues. Trimming stripped 6 bases from V and 3 bases from J, with 10 bases between. The CDR3 spells CASTPGNNQPQHF. For the CDR3, the DNA is TGTGCCAGCACCCCGGGAAACAATCAGCCCCAGCATTTT.

This sequence joins TRBV6-5 and TRBJ2-1, with a weak D call TRBD1 (5 bases). The V gene's germline CDR1 is MNHEY and CDR2 SVGAGI. V lost 4 bases to trimming and J lost 3 bases, with 10 bases between them. This CDR3 is built from 14 residues. The CDR3 DNA sequence: TGTGCCAGCAGTTCGGTAACAGGCTACAATGAGCAGTTCTTC. Amino acid sequence: CASSSVTGYNEQFF.

The J gene is TRBJ1-3, the V gene TRBV9; 11 nucleotides line up with TRBD1. V was clipped by 4 bases and J by 8 bases; unmatched bases: 11. Per germline, CDR1 SGDLS and CDR2 YYNGEE. The CDR3 is made up of 16 amino acids. CDR3 loop: CASSLGTGGMLDTIYF. CDR3 sequence (DNA): TGTGCCAGCAGCCTCGGGACAGGGGGTATGCTTGACACCATATATTTT.

This chain joins TRBV4-1 and TRBJ2-1; TRBD2 matches at 15 bases. The V and J ends lost 4 bases and 8 bases, in that order; junction bases with no gene match: 15. In germline, CDR1 is MGHRA, CDR2 YSYEKL. The CDR3 totals 19 residues. The CDR3 DNA reads as TGCGCCAGCAGCCGCATGGGACTAGCGGGAGGTTCTCTTTTCTATGAGCAGTTCTTC. Translating it yields CASSRMGLAGGSLFYEQFF.

The chain couples TRBV4-1 to TRBJ2-7; perhaps TRBD1 as D (6 bases). V lost 4 bases and J 2 bases, leaving 18 bases between the germline ends. The CDR3 spans 16 residues. Germline values: CDR1 MGHRA, CDR2 YSYEKL. CDR3 in DNA: TGCGCCAGCAGCCGCCTACAGGGCGCTACGACCTACGAGCAGTACTTC. Amino acid sequence: CASSRLQGATTYEQYF.

The rearrangement links TRBV11-3 to TRBJ2-1, with D possibly matching TRBD2 (5 bases). The V gene's germline CDR1 is SGHNT and CDR2 YENEEA. Between the trimmed V and J ends, which lost 4 bases and 4 bases, there was a span of 8 bases. The CDR3 extends over 13 amino acids. In DNA, the CDR3 is TGTGCCAGCAGCTACGAGCGGTACAATGAGCAGTTCTTC. It yields the protein CASSYERYNEQFF.

The chain employs TRBV11-1 and TRBJ2-5; 14 nucleotides agree with TRBD2. The trim removed 1 base at V and 4 bases at J, leaving 8 bases unmatched. Germline CDR1 SGHAT, CDR2 FQDESV (reference sequence). CDR3 length: 18 amino acids. The DNA of the CDR3 is TGTGCCAGCAGCTTAGGAAAAGGGACTAGCGGGAGCGCAGAGACCCAGTACTTC. Amino acids: CASSLGKGTSGSAETQYF.

V and J are TRBV5-4 and TRBJ2-7; 9 bases line up with TRBD1. After removal of 9 bases from V and 1 base from J, the junction contained 11 bases not matched to a gene. CDR3 length equals 15 residues. CDR1 SGHNT and CDR2 YYREEE come from the germline V gene (reference sequence). The CDR3 coding sequence is TGTGCCAACTCCCCGTGGACAGGGGTATCCTACGAGCAGTACTTC. Amino acids: CANSPWTGVSYEQYF.

The chain couples TRBV29-1 to TRBJ2-1; the D is unclear. Germline CDR1 SQVTM, CDR2 ANQGSEA. This CDR3 has 13 residues. V lost 1 base and J lost 5, with 9 bases in between. The CDR3 DNA reads TGCAGCGTTGAAGCTCTCCCAGACAATGAGCAGTTCTTC. The encoded protein is CSVEALPDNEQFF.

V usage is TRBV2 and J usage is TRBJ1-4; 8 bases agree with TRBD1. Germline assignment: CDR1 SNHLY and CDR2 FYNNEI. J was trimmed by 8 bases and V by 4 bases; bases with no gene match: 3. This CDR3 contains 13 residues. CDR3 amino acids: CASSVGTGEKLFF. The CDR3 bases are TGTGCCAGCAGTGTCGGGACAGGAGAAAAACTGTTTTTT.

This sequence joins TRBV18 and TRBJ2-7, with 13 nucleotides matching TRBD2. The CDR3 spans 16 residues. V shed 3 bases, J shed 0 bases, and the junction held 2 bases outside the gene matches. Germline CDR1 and CDR2: KGHSH and LQKENI. CDR3 sequence reads: CASSPRTSGSSYEQYF. The CDR3 bases are TGTGCCAGCTCACCTAGGACTAGCGGGAGCTCCTACGAGCAGTACTTC.

The V call is TRBV5-8, the J call TRBJ2-7, with 7 bases fitting TRBD2. V was clipped by 4 bases and J by 2 bases; unmatched bases: 12. The germline gives CDR1 SGHTS, CDR2 YDEGEE. CDR3 size: 16 residues. DNA for the CDR3: TGTGCCAGCAGCCCCGGGGGGAGGGGATTTCCCTACGAGCAGTACTTC. Translation gives CASSPGGRGFPYEQYF.

The chain employs TRBV7-9 and TRBJ2-1; 8 bases are shared with TRBD1. The V and J ends lost 2 bases and 6 bases, in that order; junction bases with no gene match: 6. The CDR3 totals 15 residues. The germline gives CDR1 SEHNR, CDR2 FQNEAQ (reference sequence). The CDR3 DNA follows: TGTGCCAGCAGCTTACCTAGGACAGGGAGCAATGAGCAGTTCTTC. Translation gives CASSLPRTGSNEQFF.